Listed below are T cell receptor beta chains from one sample, sequenced in a study of graft-versus-host responses after intestinal transplantation. Here immunoSEQ multiplex PCR was the method, and the copy in TCRdb shows in-frame clones only, minus some. The sample includes 30,000 to 40,000 clones, roughly 94% seen only once; the top ten take 0.22%. Their antigens are not known. Specimen: unstimulated CD4+ T cells sorted from spleen or lymph node cells, collected before transplant. The receptors stem from a human donor who was the organ donor for an intestinal transplant. Each CDR3 is given without its conserved first and last residue. The D gene is left open where the match is weak. Size values are once, few and many counts, or a class for expanded clones, and some rows have none.

v_call clone_size d_call cdr3_aa
TRBV6-6 . TRBD1 ASSYGTGGGNQPQH
TRBV5-4 . . ASSLHNQGHYEQY
TRBV18 once . ASSPGAQETQY
TRBV5-4 . . ASSLTGMNTEAF
TRBV6-5 once . ASSYRLSHSGNTIY
TRBV18 . . ASSPKRVAEAF
TRBV5-4 . TRBD1 ASSPDRDFHEQY
TRBV29-1 . TRBD2 SARVAGGPSYNEQF
TRBV5-1 . TRBD1 ASSWAGTGSFQETQY
TRBV2 . TRBD1 ASIYDRVGRNEQF
TRBV5-6 once TRBD1 ASSRRGQTMAEAF
TRBV5-1 . TRBD1 ASSSGTGVYEQY
TRBV4-3 . TRBD1 ASSRGTGGYNEQF
TRBV28 . TRBD1 ASSPDRDRDNEQY
TRBV5-1 once . ASSLAGASPLH
TRBV4-1 . TRBD1 ASSQGGGEGYT
TRBV6-5 once TRBD1 ASRPGTGGSYEQY
TRBV7-9 . . ASSLRAWEDEQY
TRBV5-1 . . ASSLGVGYT
TRBV6-6 . TRBD1 AGKQGVVGNSPLH
TRBV28 . TRBD1 ASRVRRGQNYGYT
TRBV21-1 . . ARNHRTGGGSGANVLT
TRBV6-1 . . AISDLGRSDQPQH
TRBV7-9 . TRBD2 ASSLGLAGVNEQF
TRBV4-1 . TRBD1 ASSPGQGILKENIQY